This T cell receptor (beta chain) emerged from a study of siplizumab effects on memory and regulatory T cells. TCRdb keeps only in-frame clones here, not all; method: immunoSEQ multiplex PCR. Here the sample spans some 96,000 clones, about 90% being singletons. CDR1 and CDR2 (germline): MNHEY, SVGAGI. The CDR3 loop spans 14 amino acids. Trimming took 7 bases from V and 7 from J, leaving 17 bases between them. What was sequenced was CD4+ T cells sorted from blood. This sequence originates from a human donor in good health. V gene TRBV6-5 combines with J gene TRBJ2-4, with D unresolved. Written as DNA, the CDR3 is TGTGCCAGCACCTCCGGTGGGCTAGGGAACATTCAGTACTTC. This encodes CASTSGGLGNIQYF.